These 23 T cell receptor beta chains came from one sample sequenced in a study of T cell changes during pregnancy in multiple sclerosis. This table comes from immunoSEQ multiplex PCR, and its TCRdb copy is limited to in-frame clones, with some not included. The data hold 55,000 to 65,000 clones, with around 94% observed a single time. Here the sequenced sample was CD8+ T cells from peripheral blood mononuclear cells, taken in the third trimester of pregnancy. The receptors come from a female donor with multiple sclerosis, enrolled in a pregnancy study.

This chain connects TRBV2 to TRBJ2-7; 13 positions match TRBD2. Germline V gene sequence: CDR1 SNHLY, CDR2 FYNNEI. The CDR3 covers 19 residues. Trimming removed 4 bases from V and 1 base from J; junction bases left unmatched: 13. The CDR3 region is CASSVETSGRTGSSYEQYF. CDR3 DNA sequence: TGTGCCAGCAGTGTTGAGACTAGCGGGAGGACTGGAAGTTCCTACGAGCAGTACTTC.

The V and J genes are TRBV30 and TRBJ1-1; no clear D gene. Per the germline V gene, CDR1 is GTSNPN and CDR2 is SVGIG (reference sequence). V lost 0 bases, J lost 4 bases, and 18 bases lay in between. The CDR3 has 16 amino acids. Here the CDR3 reads CAWSVRWSNRRTEAFF. The CDR3 DNA reads as TGTGCCTGGAGTGTACGATGGTCTAACAGACGCACTGAAGCTTTCTTT.

This sequence joins TRBV11-2 and TRBJ2-1; TRBD2 matches at 8 bases. The CDR3 contains 17 residues. Trimming at V came to 3 bases and at J to 2 bases, leaving 9 bases not matched to a gene. Germline loops: CDR1 SGHAT, CDR2 FQNNGV. The CDR3 sequence is CASSLPTSGITYNEQFF. The CDR3 DNA sequence: TGTGCCAGCAGCTTGCCTACTAGCGGAATTACCTACAATGAGCAGTTCTTC.

V gene TRBV29-1 combines with J gene TRBJ2-2; 9 positions match TRBD2. CDR1 and CDR2 from the germline V gene are SQVTM and ANQGSEA. The CDR3 sequence is 14 residues long. V gave up 7 bases and J gave up 4 bases; unmatched junction bases: 7. This chain's CDR3 is CSASGTSSTGELFF. The CDR3 DNA sequence: TGCAGCGCGTCAGGGACTAGCTCCACCGGGGAGCTGTTTTTT.

The chain uses TRBV5-1 and TRBJ2-5, with D possibly TRBD2 on 6 matching bases. Germline V gives CDR1 SGHRS, CDR2 YFSETQ. The CDR3 runs to 15 residues. V was shortened by 0 bases and J by 4 bases, with 13 bases between the two germline ends. In nucleotides, the CDR3 is TGCGCCAGCAGCTTGGTTTACGGGAGCGCAGAGACCCAGTACTTC. This translates into CASSLVYGSAETQYF.

This clone was found once. The chain has TRBV5-6 and TRBJ1-4; weak D call: TRBD1 (5 bases). The CDR3 runs 16 residues. V was cut by 2 bases and J by 1 base, with 12 bases left in between. In germline, CDR1 is SGHDT, CDR2 YYEEEE. Written as DNA, the CDR3 is TGTGCCAGCAGCTTTGGAGGGGATGGAACTAATGAAAAACTGTTTTTT. This encodes CASSFGGDGTNEKLFF.

The CDR3 sequence is CASSISLAGSEQYF. The DNA of the CDR3 is TGTGCCAGTAGTATAAGTCTAGCGGGTAGCGAGCAGTACTTC. V and J are TRBV19 and TRBJ2-7, with 8 bases aligning to TRBD2. V trimming: 2 bases; J trimming: 6 bases; junction bases outside the gene matches: 6. There are 14 residues in the CDR3. The germline CDR1 and CDR2 sequences are LNHDA and SQIVND (reference sequence).

J is TRBJ2-2 and V is TRBV4-1; a possible D gene is TRBD1 (6 bases). Germline V lookup: CDR1 MGHRA, CDR2 YSYEKL. The CDR3 sequence is 18 residues long. Trimming shortened V by 0 bases and J by 0 bases, and 14 bases separated the two germline ends. The CDR3: CASSQDGWDIPNTGELFF. The CDR3 DNA sequence: TGCGCCAGCAGCCAAGATGGCTGGGACATTCCGAACACCGGGGAGCTGTTTTTT.

The chain combines TRBV7-9 with TRBJ2-7; possibly TRBD1 for D (6 bases). V was shortened by 2 bases and J by 2 bases, with 10 bases between the two germline ends. The CDR3 runs 14 residues. CDR1 is SEHNR and CDR2 is FQNEAQ in the germline V gene (reference sequence). The CDR3 spells CASSLPGVPYEQYF. CDR3 DNA sequence: TGTGCCAGCAGCTTACCAGGGGTGCCCTACGAGCAGTACTTC.

The chain joins TRBV4-1 to TRBJ1-1, with 9 bases matching TRBD1. This CDR3 has 15 residues. J lost 5 bases, V lost 3 bases, and 7 bases had no gene match. The germline V gene has CDR1 MGHRA and CDR2 YSYEKL. The CDR3 coding sequence is TGCGCCAGCAGCCACGTATGGGACAGGGTAACTGAAGCTTTCTTT. Protein product: CASSHVWDRVTEAFF.

This chain connects TRBV6-5 to TRBJ2-7; 7 nucleotides align to TRBD2. The CDR3 is 14 amino acids. The germline V gene encodes CDR1 MNHEY and CDR2 SVGAGI. Trimming removed 1 base from V and 5 bases from J; junction bases left unmatched: 5. The CDR3 sequence is CASSYWGGKDEQYF. DNA for the CDR3: TGTGCCAGCAGTTACTGGGGGGGAAAGGACGAGCAGTACTTC.

This clone was recorded once. The V and J genes are TRBV6-1 and TRBJ1-1, with D uncertain. CDR1 and CDR2 from the germline V gene are MNHNS and SASEGT. V gave up 0 bases and J gave up 4 bases, with 9 bases separating them. The CDR3 is made up of 14 amino acids. The chain's CDR3 is CASSEAGVGTEAFF. DNA for the CDR3: TGTGCCAGCAGTGAAGCCGGAGTGGGCACTGAAGCTTTCTTT.

The sample holds one count of this clone. CDR3 loop: CARGGGLAKNIQYF. The CDR3 DNA is TGTGCTAGAGGCGGGGGCCTAGCCAAAAACATTCAGTACTTC. This chain links TRBV19 with TRBJ2-4; possibly TRBD2 for D (7 bases). CDR3 length: 14 residues. From germline, CDR1 is LNHDA and CDR2 SQIVND (reference sequence).

V is TRBV7-8 and J is TRBJ2-7; D gene unclear. The CDR3 runs 14 residues. Germline V lookup: CDR1 SGHVS, CDR2 FQNEAQ. Trimming cost V 2 bases and J 1 base, with 9 bases left between them. The CDR3 sequence: CASSLLGISYEQYF. CDR3 sequence (DNA): TGTGCCAGCAGCTTACTAGGTATTTCCTACGAGCAGTACTTC.

CDR3 sequence (DNA): TGTGCCAGCAGCCCGAGGTGGGGGAGGGGGTACAATGAGCAGTTCTTC. Protein sequence: CASSPRWGRGYNEQFF. The chain uses TRBV9 and TRBJ2-1; TRBD2 is a possible D gene (7 bases). CDR1 and CDR2 (germline): SGDLS, YYNGEE. CDR3 length: 16 residues. Trimming left V 4 bases short and J 4 bases short, with 18 bases between.

CDR3 amino acids: CASSRGLPYEQYF. The CDR3 DNA follows: TGCGCCAGCAGCCGAGGTCTACCCTACGAGCAGTACTTC. This chain joins TRBV5-1 and TRBJ2-5; D ambiguous. The assigned J gene may be wrong: the sequence end matches TRBJ2-7 better. CDR3 length: 13 residues. Germline CDR1 SGHRS, CDR2 YFSETQ.

The V and J genes are TRBV4-1 and TRBJ1-5; the D gene is possibly TRBD1 (5 bases). CDR1 and CDR2 (germline): MGHRA, YSYEKL. CDR3 length: 13 amino acids. V lost 2 bases to trimming and J lost 7 bases, with 9 bases between them. For the CDR3, the DNA is TGCGCCAGCAGCCAATCCAGGGCCCAGCCCCAGCATTTT. This codes for CASSQSRAQPQHF.

This chain uses TRBV29-1 with TRBJ2-7; 9 bases fit TRBD2. The V gene end was trimmed by 3 bases and the J gene end by 1 base; junction bases not matched to a gene: 7. Germline CDR1 and CDR2: SQVTM and ANQGSEA. This CDR3 comprises 15 residues. The chain's CDR3 is CSVESPGLASYEQYF. CDR3 bases: TGCAGCGTTGAGTCTCCGGGACTAGCATCCTACGAGCAGTACTTC.

The chain carries TRBV29-1 and TRBJ2-6, with D possibly TRBD1 on 5 matching bases. This CDR3 region has 18 residues. V was cut by 0 bases and J by 0 bases, with 15 bases left in between. Germline loops: CDR1 SQVTM, CDR2 ANQGSEA. Written as DNA, the CDR3 is TGCAGCGTTGAAGATCAGGCAGGGCTATACTCTGGGGCCAACGTCCTGACTTTC. Translated: CSVEDQAGLYSGANVLTF.

This chain uses TRBV19 with TRBJ2-1; D possibly corresponds to TRBD2 (6 bases). V lost 5 bases and J lost 3, with 11 bases in between. CDR1 and CDR2 from the germline V gene are LNHDA and SQIVND (reference sequence). The length of the CDR3 is 14 residues. CDR3 sequence (DNA): TGTGCCAGTAGTTTTAGCGGAGACTACAATGAGCAGTTCTTC. It specifies CASSFSGDYNEQFF.

This chain uses TRBV5-1 with TRBJ1-3; D is undetermined. The CDR3 runs to 15 residues. V dropped 0 bases and J dropped 0 bases, with 7 bases sitting between them. Germline V gene lookup returns CDR1 SGHRS and CDR2 YFSETQ. CDR3 sequence reads: CASSLGGDSGNTIYF. The CDR3 bases are TGCGCCAGCAGCTTGGGGGGAGACTCTGGAAACACCATATATTTT.

V and J are TRBV27 and TRBJ2-5; TRBD2 agrees at 14 bases. The CDR3 is made up of 15 amino acids. With V trimmed by 5 bases and J by 4 bases, 3 bases remained unmatched. Germline CDR1 and CDR2: MNHEY and SMNVEV (reference sequence). CDR3 region: CASSLGLAGGETQYF. Written as DNA, the CDR3 is TGTGCCAGCAGTCTTGGACTAGCGGGAGGAGAGACCCAGTACTTC.

This clone was recorded once. The genes are TRBV7-6 and TRBJ2-6; TRBD2 matches 9 bases. This CDR3 is built from 17 residues. J lost 0 bases, V lost 5 bases, and 5 bases had no gene match. Germline V gene lookup returns CDR1 SGHVS and CDR2 FNYEAQ. The CDR3 is CASSPSGVSSGANVLTF. The CDR3 region has the DNA TGTGCCAGCAGCCCTAGCGGGGTTTCCTCTGGGGCCAACGTCCTGACTTTC.